These 10 T cell receptor beta chains originate from one sample sequenced in a study of a mutant IDH1 vaccine in newly diagnosed glioma. Antigen specificity for these receptors is unknown. As for time point: week 23, last vaccination. What each vaccine dose contained was 300 ug of mutant IDH1 20-mer peptide, accompanied by topical imiquimod. Sequenced by immunoSEQ multiplex PCR; TCRdb stores in-frame clones only, minus some. The sample holds about 44,000 clones, 91% seen once. This sample comprised PBMCs, obtained from a glioma patient whose treatment included an IDH1 peptide vaccine. The receptors originated from a man aged 50-59 years with glioma.

The rearrangement links TRBV14 to TRBJ1-4; 9 positions match TRBD1. The CDR3 spans 15 residues. Trimming at V came to 5 bases and at J to 3 bases, leaving 4 bases not matched to a gene. Germline V gene lookup returns CDR1 SGHDN and CDR2 FVKESK. CDR3 amino acids: CASSGNRGPNEKLFF. In nucleotides, the CDR3 is TGTGCCAGCAGCGGTAACAGGGGGCCTAATGAAAAACTGTTTTTT.

This chain joins TRBV4-1 and TRBJ2-1, with a tentative D call TRBD1 (6 bases). V was trimmed by 2 bases and J by 2 bases, leaving 16 bases between them. Germline V gene sequence: CDR1 MGHRA, CDR2 YSYEKL. This CDR3 has 17 residues. The CDR3 nucleotides are TGCGCCAGCAGCCAAAACAGGGTCGAGCCTCCCTACAATGAGCAGTTCTTC. Translation: CASSQNRVEPPYNEQFF.

This sequence joins TRBV7-2 and TRBJ1-5, with D hard to call. Per the germline V gene, CDR1 is SGHTA and CDR2 is FQGNSA. The length of the CDR3 is 17 residues. V lost 6 bases to trimming and J lost 0 bases, with 18 bases between them. Here the CDR3 DNA reads TGTGCCAGCAGTCAAGAGGGAGCACTTTATAGCAATCAGCCCCAGCATTTT. It codes for CASSQEGALYSNQPQHF.

The V gene is TRBV4-1, the J gene TRBJ2-7, with TRBD1 as a possible D gene (6 bases). This CDR3 has 15 amino acids. Per germline, CDR1 MGHRA and CDR2 YSYEKL. The germline V and J ends were trimmed by 5 bases and 2 bases, with 16 bases remaining between them. The CDR3 region is CASSWGGDTTYEQYF. Written as DNA, the CDR3 is TGCGCCAGCAGCTGGGGTGGGGACACTACCTACGAGCAGTACTTC.

The gene calls are TRBV9 and TRBJ2-5, with D perhaps TRBD1 (5 bases). Trimming removed 3 bases at V and 9 bases at J, with 18 bases between. The CDR3 length is 14 residues. Germline V gene lookup returns CDR1 SGDLS and CDR2 YYNGEE. CDR3 in amino acids: CASSGGTGTGPQYF. The CDR3 coding sequence is TGTGCCAGCAGCGGAGGAACAGGAACTGGGCCCCAGTACTTC.

V usage is TRBV6-1 and J usage is TRBJ2-3, with 9 bases matching TRBD2. CDR1 and CDR2 from the germline V gene are MNHNS and SASEGT. This CDR3 region has 15 residues. Trimming removed 4 bases from V and 2 bases from J; junction bases left unmatched: 4. CDR3 sequence reads: CASSALAGTTDTQYF. The CDR3 region has the DNA TGTGCCAGCAGTGCCCTAGCGGGGACCACAGATACGCAGTATTTT.

This rearrangement joins TRBV6-5 to TRBJ1-1; D might be TRBD1 (6 bases). Germline loops: CDR1 MNHEY, CDR2 SVGAGI. This CDR3 is built from 13 residues. Trimming shortened V by 4 bases and J by 5 bases, and 11 bases separated the two germline ends. CDR3 protein: CASSLTGTTEAFF. In DNA, the CDR3 is TGTGCCAGCAGTTTAACAGGGACTACTGAAGCTTTCTTT.

The chain is built from TRBV7-8 and TRBJ2-6, with D unclear. Germline V gene lookup returns CDR1 SGHVS and CDR2 FQNEAQ. Trimming stripped 4 bases from V and 4 bases from J, with 14 bases between. CDR3 size: 16 residues. CDR3 amino acids: CASSYGSGLGANVLTF. The CDR3 bases are TGTGCCAGCAGCTACGGCTCTGGGCTCGGGGCCAACGTCCTGACTTTC.

A word on this clone: Other DNA variants within this sample encode the same CDR3. The V and J genes are TRBV30 and TRBJ2-7, with D unclear. The CDR3 spans 11 residues. Germline V gene lookup returns CDR1 GTSNPN and CDR2 SVGIG (reference sequence). Trimming removed 2 bases at V and 3 bases at J, with 5 bases between. The CDR3 region is CAWSSGYEQYF. The CDR3 nucleotides are TGTGCCTGGAGTTCAGGCTACGAGCAGTACTTC. Complete variable domain (other parts from reference TRBV30 and TRBJ2-7): SQTIHQWPATLVQPVGSPLSLECTVEGTSNPNLYWYRQAAGRGLQLLFYSVGIGQISSEVPQNLSASRPQDRQFILSSKKLLLSDSGFYLCAWSSGYEQYFGPGTRLTVT.

The rearrangement joins TRBV2 to TRBJ1-5; D is unclear. Germline V gives CDR1 SNHLY, CDR2 FYNNEI. V was pared by 4 bases and J by 0 bases, with 7 bases between. The CDR3 runs to 14 residues. CDR3 protein: CASSAGYSNQPQHF. The CDR3 DNA follows: TGTGCCAGCAGTGCAGGCTATAGCAATCAGCCCCAGCATTTT.